The 24 T cell receptor beta chains below come from one sample, sequenced in a study of shared clonotypes between healthy human individuals. Terminally differentiated effector memory CD45RA+ cells were excluded from the naive CD8 cells, which were CD45RO-negative and positively selected for CCR7. The repertoire was sequenced with immunoSEQ multiplex PCR; TCRdb's copy has only in-frame clones and lacks some. The sample gives under 600,000 clones, 95% to 98% of which show up once; approximately 0.3% is in the top ten. The sample was naive CD8+ T cells sorted from blood. Receptors were obtained from a man aged 25 to 40 in good health.

Worth noting for this clone: This sample includes further DNA sequences coding for the same CDR3. The chain carries TRBV27 and TRBJ2-7; a possible D gene is TRBD1 (5 bases). Germline CDR1 reads MNHEY; CDR2 reads SMNVEV (reference sequence). This CDR3 has 13 amino acids. V was clipped by 2 bases and J by 4 bases, with 9 bases between them. The CDR3 here is CASSLRTGYEQYF. The CDR3 region has the DNA TGTGCCAGCAGTTTACGTACAGGATACGAGCAGTACTTC.

This clone appeared once. The chain combines TRBV9 with TRBJ1-4, with no clear D. CDR3 length: 13 residues. Germline assignment: CDR1 SGDLS and CDR2 YYNGEE. Trimming shortened V by 5 bases and J by 6 bases, and 11 bases separated the two germline ends. CDR3 sequence (DNA): TGTGCCAGCAGTAGTACAGACGATGAAAAACTGTTTTTT. Residues: CASSSTDDEKLFF.

J is TRBJ2-1 and V is TRBV9; the match to TRBD2 covers 7 bases. The germline gives CDR1 SGDLS, CDR2 YYNGEE. The CDR3 has 15 amino acids. After removal of 3 bases from V and 4 bases from J, the junction contained 7 bases not matched to a gene. DNA for the CDR3: TGTGCCAGCAGCGAGACTAGCCTCTTATACAATGAGCAGTTCTTC. Protein: CASSETSLLYNEQFF.

This clone was detected once. The chain uses TRBV6-5 and TRBJ1-2, with 7 bases identical to TRBD1. The V segment lost 8 bases and the J segment 4 bases; nucleotides outside the gene matches: 10. There are 14 residues in the CDR3. Germline CDR1 and CDR2: MNHEY and SVGAGI. The CDR3 sequence is CASRSRGRSYGYTF. The CDR3, as DNA: TGTGCCAGCCGATCAAGGGGGCGCAGCTATGGCTACACCTTC.

This chain joins TRBV28 and TRBJ1-5, with D possibly being TRBD1 (6 bases). Germline loops: CDR1 MDHEN, CDR2 SYDVKM. CDR3 length equals 16 residues. The V and J ends lost 6 bases and 0 bases respectively, with 15 bases between them. This CDR3 reads CASSPRTVYSNQPQHF. Written as DNA, the CDR3 is TGTGCCAGCAGCCCAAGGACAGTTTATAGCAATCAGCCCCAGCATTTT.

The genes are TRBV28 and TRBJ2-7, with a weak D call TRBD1 (6 bases). This CDR3 is 18 amino acids long. Germline lookup yields CDR1 MDHEN and CDR2 SYDVKM. V was shortened by 10 bases and J by 3 bases, with 31 bases between the two germline ends. The CDR3 here is CATIVPSAQGIIGYEQYF. The CDR3 DNA is TGTGCCACCATCGTCCCCTCCGCCCAGGGGATCATAGGCTACGAGCAGTACTTC. The variable domain in full, completed from reference TRBV28 and TRBJ2-7, reads DVKVTQSSRYLVKRTGEKVFLECVQDMDHENMFWYRQDPGLGLRLIYFSYDVKMKEKGDIPEGYSVSREKKERFSLILESASTNQTSMYLCATIVPSAQGIIGYEQYFGPGTRLTVT.

The chain has TRBV28 and TRBJ2-2; possible D gene TRBD1, 5 bases. Per the germline V gene, CDR1 is MDHEN and CDR2 is SYDVKM. The CDR3 is 14 residues long. V lost 3 bases and J 7 bases, leaving 12 bases between the germline ends. Here the CDR3 DNA reads TGTGCCAGCAGTTTTCCCAGGGCGAACGGGGAGCTGTTTTTT. This codes for CASSFPRANGELFF.

This clone appeared once. This rearrangement joins TRBV27 to TRBJ2-7; 8 bases match TRBD2. The CDR3 has 16 amino acids. The germline V gene encodes CDR1 MNHEY and CDR2 SMNVEV (reference sequence). Trimming at V came to 6 bases and at J to 2 bases, leaving 12 bases not matched to a gene. CDR3 loop: CASRPGLAGLPYEQYF. As DNA, the CDR3 is TGTGCCAGCAGGCCCGGACTAGCAGGCCTGCCCTACGAGCAGTACTTC.

The chain couples TRBV4-2 to TRBJ2-7, with D hard to call. Trimming stripped 1 base from V and 3 bases from J, with 13 bases between. The CDR3 covers 15 residues. CDR1 LGHNA and CDR2 YNFKEQ come from the germline V gene. CDR3 region: CASSQAPLGSYEQYF. The CDR3 DNA reads TGTGCCAGCAGCCAAGCACCGTTGGGCAGCTACGAGCAGTACTTC.

J is TRBJ2-1 and V is TRBV28; the match to TRBD2 covers 11 bases. Per the germline V gene, CDR1 is MDHEN and CDR2 is SYDVKM. V lost 5 bases, J lost 5 bases, and 2 bases stayed unmatched. The CDR3 sequence is 14 residues long. DNA of the CDR3: TGTGCCAGCAGTCTAGCGGGAGGCGACAATGAGCAGTTCTTC. Protein product: CASSLAGGDNEQFF.

V gene TRBV7-9 combines with J gene TRBJ2-3; a possible D gene is TRBD2 (7 bases). Looked up from germline, CDR1 is SEHNR and CDR2 is FQNEAQ (reference sequence). The CDR3 consists of 16 residues. Deletions cut 3 bases from V and 4 bases from J, with 17 bases between. CDR3 sequence reads: CASSFRGGGSADTQYF. CDR3 nucleotides: TGTGCCAGCAGCTTTCGGGGCGGGGGCAGCGCAGATACGCAGTATTTT.

This rearrangement joins TRBV6-5 to TRBJ2-5; the match to TRBD1 covers 7 bases. This CDR3 region has 14 residues. Trimming at V came to 6 bases and at J to 4 bases, leaving 8 bases not matched to a gene. Germline V CDR1 and CDR2: MNHEY, SVGAGI. CDR3 protein: CASSRAGGAETQYF. The DNA for the CDR3 is TGTGCCAGCAGCCGCGCAGGGGGTGCAGAGACCCAGTACTTC.

The chain links TRBV7-9 to TRBJ2-1, with 8 bases that match TRBD1. The CDR3 length is 16 residues. The germline gives CDR1 SEHNR, CDR2 FQNEAQ (reference sequence). J gave up 3 bases and V 5 bases, and 9 bases lay outside the gene matches. The CDR3 region is CASSPDRGQVYNEQFF. Here the CDR3 DNA reads TGTGCCAGCAGCCCCGACAGGGGCCAAGTCTACAATGAGCAGTTCTTC.

This clone has more than one count but fewer than ten. The rearrangement uses TRBV4-1 and TRBJ2-7; D ambiguous. The CDR3 has 14 residues. Germline V gene sequence: CDR1 MGHRA, CDR2 YSYEKL. Deletions cut 3 bases from V and 0 bases from J, with 9 bases between. CDR3 region: CASSHRYSSYEQYF. The CDR3 nucleotides are TGCGCCAGCAGCCATAGGTACAGCTCCTACGAGCAGTACTTC.

The chain couples TRBV5-4 to TRBJ1-3; D remains ambiguous. This CDR3 comprises 14 residues. Trimming pared 7 bases from V and 0 bases from J, leaving 11 bases between. Germline V gene data show CDR1 as SGHNT and CDR2 as YYREEE (reference sequence). CDR3 coding DNA: TGTGCCAGCGGGGTTCTTGACTCTGGAAACACCATATATTTT. It codes for CASGVLDSGNTIYF.

V and J are TRBV7-8 and TRBJ2-5, with no clear D. V lost 4 bases and J 2 bases, leaving 23 bases between the germline ends. CDR3 length: 18 amino acids. Germline V gene data show CDR1 as SGHVS and CDR2 as FQNEAQ. CDR3 region: CASSSTALRTEKQETQYF. CDR3 nucleotides: TGTGCCAGCAGCTCAACCGCCCTCCGGACGGAGAAGCAAGAGACCCAGTACTTC.

The chain carries TRBV30 and TRBJ2-7, with a weak D call TRBD1 (7 bases). The V end lost 1 base, the J end lost 5 bases, and 12 bases lay between the germline ends. From germline, CDR1 is GTSNPN and CDR2 SVGIG (reference sequence). CDR3 length equals 13 residues. CDR3 amino acids: CAWSGQGGHEQYF. The CDR3 DNA follows: TGTGCCTGGAGTGGACAGGGAGGCCACGAGCAGTACTTC.

The rearrangement joins TRBV5-6 to TRBJ2-3; possibly TRBD2 for D (5 bases). Germline CDR1 reads SGHDT; CDR2 reads YYEEEE. The CDR3 sequence is 14 residues long. V was trimmed by 2 bases and J by 0 bases, leaving 7 bases between them. The CDR3 protein is CASSLRGSTDTQYF. The CDR3 nucleotides read TGTGCCAGCAGCTTACGCGGGAGCACAGATACGCAGTATTTT.

The chain links TRBV29-1 to TRBJ1-2; perhaps TRBD1 as D (5 bases). The germline V and J ends were trimmed by 6 bases and 4 bases, with 21 bases remaining between them. The germline CDR1 and CDR2 sequences are SQVTM and ANQGSEA. The CDR3 totals 15 residues. The CDR3 loop is CSVETGAGTRYGYTF. For the CDR3, the DNA is TGCAGCGTGGAGACTGGGGCGGGGACTCGCTATGGCTACACCTTC.

The chain combines TRBV4-3 with TRBJ2-1, with D possibly matching TRBD2 (5 bases). Germline loops: CDR1 LGHNA, CDR2 YSLEER. V was pared by 4 bases and J by 10 bases, with 14 bases between. The CDR3 extends over 13 amino acids. CDR3 residues: CASSPTLLEEQFF. The CDR3 region has the DNA TGCGCCAGCAGCCCCACCCTACTAGAGGAGCAGTTCTTC.

Only one count was recorded for this clone. This rearrangement joins TRBV6-5 to TRBJ1-2; tentative D call: TRBD1 (6 bases). CDR1 MNHEY and CDR2 SVGAGI come from the germline V gene. The CDR3 is 13 residues long. Trimming cost V 5 bases and J 7 bases, with 14 bases left between them. CDR3 loop: CASSPRWGAGYTF. The CDR3 nucleotides are TGTGCCAGCAGTCCACGATGGGGGGCTGGCTACACCTTC.

V gene TRBV7-6 combines with J gene TRBJ2-1; TRBD1 aligns across 10 bases. J lost 4 bases, V lost 2 bases, and 5 bases had no gene match. The CDR3 extends over 16 amino acids. Germline assignment: CDR1 SGHVS and CDR2 FNYEAQ. The CDR3 protein is CASSLYRDRGYNEQFF. DNA of the CDR3: TGTGCCAGCAGCTTATATAGGGACAGGGGATACAATGAGCAGTTCTTC.

In the case of this clone: The sample has other DNA sequences that encode this CDR3 too. The chain uses TRBV7-9 and TRBJ2-5, with TRBD1 identical over 7 bases. Trimming cost V 6 bases and J 4 bases; bases outside gene matches: 8. Germline V gene data show CDR1 as SEHNR and CDR2 as FQNEAQ (reference sequence). This CDR3 contains 14 residues. CDR3 amino acids: CASRSGQARETQYF. CDR3 coding DNA: TGTGCCAGCAGGTCCGGACAGGCAAGAGAGACCCAGTACTTC.

The V and J genes are TRBV5-5 and TRBJ2-1; 10 bases are shared with TRBD2. The germline CDR1 and CDR2 sequences are SGHKS and YYEKEE (reference sequence). The CDR3 extends over 14 amino acids. Trimming took 0 bases from V and 9 from J; bases not matched to a gene: 3. CDR3 bases: TGTGCCAGCAGCTTGGCTAGCGGGAGTAGTGAGCAGTTCTTC. It encodes CASSLASGSSEQFF. The variable domain in full, with the rest retrieved from reference TRBV5-5 and TRBJ2-1, is DAGVTQSPTHLIKTRGQQVTLRCSPISGHKSVSWYQQVLGQGPQFIFQYYEKEERGRGNFPDRFSARQFPNYSSELNVNALLLGDSALYLCASSLASGSSEQFFGPGTRLTVL.